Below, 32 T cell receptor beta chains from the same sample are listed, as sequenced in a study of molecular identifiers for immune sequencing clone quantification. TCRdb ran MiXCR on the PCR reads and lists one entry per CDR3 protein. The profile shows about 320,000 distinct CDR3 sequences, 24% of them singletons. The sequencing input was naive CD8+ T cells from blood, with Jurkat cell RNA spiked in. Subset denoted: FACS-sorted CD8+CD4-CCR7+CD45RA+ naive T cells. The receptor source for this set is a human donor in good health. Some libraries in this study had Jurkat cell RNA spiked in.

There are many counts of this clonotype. DNA for the CDR3: TGTGCCAGCAGCCAAGGCAGAAATATTGGAAACACCATATATTTT. Its protein is CASSQGRNIGNTIYF. The chain employs TRBV4-2 and TRBJ1-3; D remains unclear. V was clipped by 1 base and J by 3 bases, with 10 bases between them. The CDR3 runs to 15 residues. Germline V gene lookup returns CDR1 LGHNA and CDR2 YNFKEQ.

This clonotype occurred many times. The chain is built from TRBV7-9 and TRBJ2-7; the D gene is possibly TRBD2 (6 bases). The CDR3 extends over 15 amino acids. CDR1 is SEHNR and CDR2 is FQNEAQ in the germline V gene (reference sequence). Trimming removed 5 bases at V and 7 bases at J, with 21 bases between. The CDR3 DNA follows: TGTGCCAGCAGCCAGGGCGGAGGGCCTAAGTTGGAGCAGTACTTC. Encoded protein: CASSQGGGPKLEQYF.

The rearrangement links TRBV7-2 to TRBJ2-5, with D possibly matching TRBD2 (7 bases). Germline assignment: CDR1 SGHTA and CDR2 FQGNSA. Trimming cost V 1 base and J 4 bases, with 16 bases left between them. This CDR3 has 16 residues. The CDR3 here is CASSLVGGLGGETQYF. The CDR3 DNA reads TGTGCCAGCAGCTTAGTCGGGGGGCTAGGAGGAGAGACCCAGTACTTC. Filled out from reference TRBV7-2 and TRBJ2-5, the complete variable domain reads GAGVSQSPSNKVTEKGKDVELRCDPISGHTALYWYRQSLGQGLEFLIYFQGNSAPDKSGLPSDRFSAERTGGSVSTLTIQRTQQEDSAVYLCASSLVGGLGGETQYFGPGTRLLVL.

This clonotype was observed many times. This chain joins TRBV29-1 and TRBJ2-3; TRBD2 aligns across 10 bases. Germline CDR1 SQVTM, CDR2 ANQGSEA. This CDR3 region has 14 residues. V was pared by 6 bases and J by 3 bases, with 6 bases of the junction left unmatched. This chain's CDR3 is CSVPTSGETDTQYF. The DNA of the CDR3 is TGCAGCGTCCCCACTAGCGGGGAAACAGATACGCAGTATTTT.

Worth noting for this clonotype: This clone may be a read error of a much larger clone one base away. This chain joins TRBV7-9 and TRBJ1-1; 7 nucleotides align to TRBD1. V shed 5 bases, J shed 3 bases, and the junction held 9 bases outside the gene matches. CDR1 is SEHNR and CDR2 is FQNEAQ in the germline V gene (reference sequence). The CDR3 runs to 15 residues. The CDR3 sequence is CASSMGQWAYTEAFF. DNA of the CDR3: TGTGCCAGCAGCATGGGACAGTGGGCCTACACTGAAGCTTTCTTT.

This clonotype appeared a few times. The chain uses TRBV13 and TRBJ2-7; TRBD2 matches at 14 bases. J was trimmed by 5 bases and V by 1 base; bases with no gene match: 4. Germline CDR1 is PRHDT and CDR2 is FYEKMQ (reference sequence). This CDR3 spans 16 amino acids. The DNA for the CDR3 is TGTGCCAGCAGCTTAGCCCAGGGACTAGCGGGAGACGAGCAGTACTTC. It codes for CASSLAQGLAGDEQYF.

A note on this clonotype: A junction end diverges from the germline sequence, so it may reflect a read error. CDR3 nucleotides: TGTGCTAGTGGTTTCGGGACTAGCGGGAGGAGCGGGGAGCTGGGGTTT. Residues: CASGFGTSGRSGELGF. The J gene is TRBJ2-2, the V gene TRBV12-5, with 15 positions matching TRBD2. This CDR3 spans 16 amino acids. The V gene's germline CDR1 is LGHNT and CDR2 FRNRAP. The full variable domain, with the rest looked up from reference TRBV12-5 and TRBJ2-2, is DARVTQTPRHKVTEMGQEVTMRCQPILGHNTVFWYRQTMMQGLELLAYFRNRAPLDDSGMPKDRFSAEMPDATLATLKIQPSEPRDSAVYFCASGFGTSGRSGELGFGEGSRLTVL.

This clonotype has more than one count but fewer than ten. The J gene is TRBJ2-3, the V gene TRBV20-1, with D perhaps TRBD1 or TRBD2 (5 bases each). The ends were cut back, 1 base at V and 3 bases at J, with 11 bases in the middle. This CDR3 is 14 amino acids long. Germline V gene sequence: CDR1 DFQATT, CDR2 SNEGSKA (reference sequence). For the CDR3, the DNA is TGCAGTGCTAGAGGGGGGTCAGGTACAGATACGCAGTATTTT. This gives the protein CSARGGSGTDTQYF.

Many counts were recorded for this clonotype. The chain's CDR3 is CASSLGATSTDTQYF. The CDR3 DNA reads as TGCGCCAGCAGCTTGGGGGCGACTAGCACAGATACGCAGTATTTT. This sequence joins TRBV5-1 and TRBJ2-3, with D unclear. Trimming removed 0 bases at V and 0 bases at J, with 8 bases between. The CDR3 has 15 residues. Germline V lookup: CDR1 SGHRS, CDR2 YFSETQ.

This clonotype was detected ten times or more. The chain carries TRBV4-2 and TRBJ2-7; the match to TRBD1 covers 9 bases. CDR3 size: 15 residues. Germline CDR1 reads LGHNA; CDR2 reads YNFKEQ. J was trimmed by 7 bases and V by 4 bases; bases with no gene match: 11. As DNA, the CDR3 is TGTGCCAGCAGCCCACAACAGGGGGCGCTGGATGAGCAGTACTTC. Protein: CASSPQQGALDEQYF.

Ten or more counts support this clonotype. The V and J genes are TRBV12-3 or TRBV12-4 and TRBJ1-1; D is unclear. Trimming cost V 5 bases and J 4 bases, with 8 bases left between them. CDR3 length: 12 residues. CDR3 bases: TGTGCCAGCAGTCCGTTGAGCACTGAAGCTTTCTTT. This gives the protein CASSPLSTEAFF.

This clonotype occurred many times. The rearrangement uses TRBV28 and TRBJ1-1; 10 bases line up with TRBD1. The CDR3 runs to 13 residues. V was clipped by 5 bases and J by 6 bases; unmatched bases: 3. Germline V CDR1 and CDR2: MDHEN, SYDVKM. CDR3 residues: CASSVTGGSEAFF. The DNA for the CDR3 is TGTGCCAGCAGTGTGACAGGGGGCTCTGAAGCTTTCTTT.

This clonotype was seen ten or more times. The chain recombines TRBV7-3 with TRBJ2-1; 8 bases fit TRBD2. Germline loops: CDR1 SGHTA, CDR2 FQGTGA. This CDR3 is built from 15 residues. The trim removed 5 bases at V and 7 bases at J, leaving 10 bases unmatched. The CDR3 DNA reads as TGTGCCAGCAGCCTGGGAGCGGGAGTGGGGAATGAGCAGTTCTTC. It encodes CASSLGAGVGNEQFF. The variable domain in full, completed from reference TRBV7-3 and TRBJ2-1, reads GAGVSQTPSNKVTEKGKYVELRCDPISGHTALYWYRQSLGQGPEFLIYFQGTGAADDSGLPNDRFFAVRPEGSVSTLKIQRTERGDSAVYLCASSLGAGVGNEQFFGPGTRLTVL.

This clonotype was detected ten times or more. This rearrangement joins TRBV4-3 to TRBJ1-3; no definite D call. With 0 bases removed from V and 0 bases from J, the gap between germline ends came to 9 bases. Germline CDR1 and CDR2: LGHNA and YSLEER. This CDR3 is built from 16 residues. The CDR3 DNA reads TGCGCCAGCAGCCAAGATACGGGGAGCTCTGGAAACACCATATATTTT. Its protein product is CASSQDTGSSGNTIYF.

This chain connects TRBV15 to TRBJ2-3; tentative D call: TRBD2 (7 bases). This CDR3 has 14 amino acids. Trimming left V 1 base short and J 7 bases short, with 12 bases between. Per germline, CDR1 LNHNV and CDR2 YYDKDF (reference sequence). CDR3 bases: TGTGCCACCAGCAGAGCGGGCGGGGGCAATACGCAGTATTTT. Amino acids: CATSRAGGGNTQYF.

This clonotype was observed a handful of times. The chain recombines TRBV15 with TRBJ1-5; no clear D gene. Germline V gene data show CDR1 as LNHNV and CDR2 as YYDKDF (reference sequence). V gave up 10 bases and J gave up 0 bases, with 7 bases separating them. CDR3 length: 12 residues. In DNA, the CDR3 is TGTGCCATTTCAGGTAGCAATCAGCCCCAGCATTTT. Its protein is CAISGSNQPQHF.

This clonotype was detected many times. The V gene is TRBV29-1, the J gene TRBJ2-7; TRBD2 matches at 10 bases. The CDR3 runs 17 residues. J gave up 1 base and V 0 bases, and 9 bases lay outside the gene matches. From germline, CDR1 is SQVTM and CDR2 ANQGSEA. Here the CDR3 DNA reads TGCAGCGTTGAAGATCGCCTAGCGGGAGTTGGATCCTACGAGCAGTACTTC. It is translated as CSVEDRLAGVGSYEQYF.

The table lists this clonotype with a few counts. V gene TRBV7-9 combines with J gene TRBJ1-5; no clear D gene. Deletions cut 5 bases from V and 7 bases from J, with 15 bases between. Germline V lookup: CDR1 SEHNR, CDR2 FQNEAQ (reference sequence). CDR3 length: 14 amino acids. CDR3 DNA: TGTGCCAGCAGCCTCAGACAAAAGGGACAGCCCCAGCATTTT. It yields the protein CASSLRQKGQPQHF.

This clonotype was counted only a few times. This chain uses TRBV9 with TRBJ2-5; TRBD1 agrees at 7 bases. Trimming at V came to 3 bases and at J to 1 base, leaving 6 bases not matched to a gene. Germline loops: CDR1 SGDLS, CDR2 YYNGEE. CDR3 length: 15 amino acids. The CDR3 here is CASSAEGQIQETQYF. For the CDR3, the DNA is TGTGCCAGCAGCGCCGAGGGACAGATCCAAGAGACCCAGTACTTC.

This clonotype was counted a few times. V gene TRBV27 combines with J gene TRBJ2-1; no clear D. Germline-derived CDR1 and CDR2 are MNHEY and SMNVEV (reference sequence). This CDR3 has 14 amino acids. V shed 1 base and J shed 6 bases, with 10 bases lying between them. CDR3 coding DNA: TGTGCCAGCAGTTTATTGGGCAGGATCAATGAGCAGTTCTTC. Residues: CASSLLGRINEQFF.

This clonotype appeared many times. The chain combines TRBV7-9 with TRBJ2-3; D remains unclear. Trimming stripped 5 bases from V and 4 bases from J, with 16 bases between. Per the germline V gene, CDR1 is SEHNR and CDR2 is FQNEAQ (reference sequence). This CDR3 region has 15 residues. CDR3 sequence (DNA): TGTGCCAGCAGCGTAGGAGTTTCAGAGGCAGATACGCAGTATTTT. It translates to CASSVGVSEADTQYF.

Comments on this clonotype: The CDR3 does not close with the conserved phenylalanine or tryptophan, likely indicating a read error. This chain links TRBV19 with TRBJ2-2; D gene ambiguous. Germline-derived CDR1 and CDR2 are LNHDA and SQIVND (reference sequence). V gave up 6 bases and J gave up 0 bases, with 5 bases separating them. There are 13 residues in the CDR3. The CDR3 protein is CASSLTNTGELFL. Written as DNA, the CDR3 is TGTGCCAGTAGCCTGACGAACACCGGGGAGCTGTTTTTG.

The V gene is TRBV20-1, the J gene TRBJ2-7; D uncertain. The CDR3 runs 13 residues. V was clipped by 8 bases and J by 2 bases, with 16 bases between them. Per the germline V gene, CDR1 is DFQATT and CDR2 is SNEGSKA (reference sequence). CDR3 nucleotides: TGCAGTTCAAATGAAGGAACTACCTACGAGCAGTACTTC. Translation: CSSNEGTTYEQYF.

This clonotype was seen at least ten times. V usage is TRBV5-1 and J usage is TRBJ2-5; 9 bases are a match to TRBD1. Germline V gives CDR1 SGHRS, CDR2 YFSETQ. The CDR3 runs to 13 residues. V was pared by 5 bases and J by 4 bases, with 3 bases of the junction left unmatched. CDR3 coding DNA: TGCGCCAGCAGACAGACAGGGGGAGAGACCCAGTACTTC. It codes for CASRQTGGETQYF.

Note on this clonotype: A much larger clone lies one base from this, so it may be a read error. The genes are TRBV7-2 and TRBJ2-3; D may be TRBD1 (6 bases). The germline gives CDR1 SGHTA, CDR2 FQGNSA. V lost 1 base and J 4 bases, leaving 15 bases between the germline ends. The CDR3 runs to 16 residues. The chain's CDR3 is CASSLEIQGLSDTQYF. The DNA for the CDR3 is TGTGCCAGCAGCTTAGAGATACAGGGTCTATCAGATACGCAGTATTTT.

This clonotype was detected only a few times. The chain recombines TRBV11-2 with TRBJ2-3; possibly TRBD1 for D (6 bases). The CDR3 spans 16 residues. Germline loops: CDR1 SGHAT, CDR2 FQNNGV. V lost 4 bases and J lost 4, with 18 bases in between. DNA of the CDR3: TGTGCCAGCAGCTCGACGGGAATGGGGGCAGCAGATACGCAGTATTTT. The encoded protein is CASSSTGMGAADTQYF.

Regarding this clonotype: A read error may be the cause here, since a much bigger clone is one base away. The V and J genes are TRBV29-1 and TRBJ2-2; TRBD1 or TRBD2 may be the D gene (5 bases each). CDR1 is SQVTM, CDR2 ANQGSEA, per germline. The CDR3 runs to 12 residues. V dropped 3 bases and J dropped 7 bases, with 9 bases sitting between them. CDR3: CSVERGDGELFF. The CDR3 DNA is TGCAGCGTTGAGAGGGGTGACGGGGAGCTGTTTTTT.

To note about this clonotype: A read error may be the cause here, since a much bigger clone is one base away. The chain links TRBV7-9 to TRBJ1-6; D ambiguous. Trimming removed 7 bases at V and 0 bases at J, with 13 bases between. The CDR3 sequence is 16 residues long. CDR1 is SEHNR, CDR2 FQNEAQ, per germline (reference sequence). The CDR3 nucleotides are TGTGCCAGCACCACCTCCCCTAGCTCCTATAATTCACCCCTCCACTTT. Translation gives CASTTSPSSYNSPLHF.

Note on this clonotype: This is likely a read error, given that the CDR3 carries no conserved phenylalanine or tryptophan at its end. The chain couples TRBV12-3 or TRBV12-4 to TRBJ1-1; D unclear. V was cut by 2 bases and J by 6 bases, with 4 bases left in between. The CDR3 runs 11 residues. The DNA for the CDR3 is TGTGCCAGCAGTTTATCCCCTGAAGCTTTCTAT. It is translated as CASSLSPEAFY.

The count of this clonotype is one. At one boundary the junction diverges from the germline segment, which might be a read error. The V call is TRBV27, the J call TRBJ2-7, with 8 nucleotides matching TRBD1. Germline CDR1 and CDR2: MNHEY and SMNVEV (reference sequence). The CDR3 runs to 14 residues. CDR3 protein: CASSLRDRYYEQCF. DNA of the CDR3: TGTGCCAGCAGTTTACGGGACAGGTACTACGAGCAGTGCTTC.

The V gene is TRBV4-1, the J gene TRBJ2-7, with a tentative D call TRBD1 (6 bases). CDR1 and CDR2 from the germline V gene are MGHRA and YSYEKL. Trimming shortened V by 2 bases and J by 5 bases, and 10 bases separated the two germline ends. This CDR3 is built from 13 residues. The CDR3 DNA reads TGCGCCAGCAGCCAACCAGGGGTCGACGAGCAGTACTTC. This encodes CASSQPGVDEQYF.

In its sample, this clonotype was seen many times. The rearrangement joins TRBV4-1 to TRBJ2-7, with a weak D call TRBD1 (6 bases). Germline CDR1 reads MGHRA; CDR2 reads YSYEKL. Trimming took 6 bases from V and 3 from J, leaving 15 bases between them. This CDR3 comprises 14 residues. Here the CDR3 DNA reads TGCGCCAGCAGTCACCCGGGACAAAGCTACGAGCAGTACTTC. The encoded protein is CASSHPGQSYEQYF.